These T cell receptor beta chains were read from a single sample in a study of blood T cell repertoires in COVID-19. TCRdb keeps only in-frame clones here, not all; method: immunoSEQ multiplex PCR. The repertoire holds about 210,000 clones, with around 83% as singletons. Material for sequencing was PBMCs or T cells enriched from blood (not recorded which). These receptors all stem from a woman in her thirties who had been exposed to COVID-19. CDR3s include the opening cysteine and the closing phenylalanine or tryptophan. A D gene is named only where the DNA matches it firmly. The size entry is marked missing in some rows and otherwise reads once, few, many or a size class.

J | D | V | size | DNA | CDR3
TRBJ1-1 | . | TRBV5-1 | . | TGCGCCAGCAGCCAGCGTCTGGGACAAAAATCTGAAGCTTTCTTT | CASSQRLGQKSEAFF
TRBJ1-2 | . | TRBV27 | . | TGTGCCAGCAGTTTATATGGGGGCTCTTATGGCTACACCTTC | CASSLYGGSYGYTF
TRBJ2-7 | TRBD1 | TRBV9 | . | TGTGCCAGCAGCGGACAGGGTTCTTACGAGCAGTACTTC | CASSGQGSYEQYF
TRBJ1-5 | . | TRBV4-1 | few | TGCGCCAGCAGCCAAGCCCCTTGGTCACGGCAGCCCCAGCATTTT | CASSQAPWSRQPQHF
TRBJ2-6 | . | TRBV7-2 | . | TGTGCCAGCAGAATGAGCCAGGCCTCTGGGGCCAACGTCCTGACTTTC | CASRMSQASGANVLTF
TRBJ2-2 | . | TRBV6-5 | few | TGTGCCAGCAGTTACTTAGGGAGGTTGCCCGGGGAGCTGTTTTTT | CASSYLGRLPGELFF
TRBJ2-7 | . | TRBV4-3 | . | TGCGCCAGCAGCTCCCCAGGCTACGAGCAGTACTTC | CASSSPGYEQYF
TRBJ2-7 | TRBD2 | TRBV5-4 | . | TGTGCCAGCGGACTAGCGGGGGGATACGAGCAGTACTTC | CASGLAGGYEQYF
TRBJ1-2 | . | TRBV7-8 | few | TGTGCCAGCAGCTTATGGAGGCTTGGAAGCGATGGCTACACCTTC | CASSLWRLGSDGYTF
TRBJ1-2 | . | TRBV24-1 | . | TGTGCCACCAGTGAGTACGCCGCGTCGGGCTACACCTTC | CATSEYAASGYTF
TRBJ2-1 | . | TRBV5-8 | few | TGTGCCAGCAGCTTGAGTTTCAGAAGTGTCGCCTACAATGAGCAGTTCTTC | CASSLSFRSVAYNEQFF
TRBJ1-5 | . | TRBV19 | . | TGTGCCAGTAGTATAGAGGGACATTCAAATCAGCCCCAGCATTTT | CASSIEGHSNQPQHF
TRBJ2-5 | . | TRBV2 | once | TGTGCCAGCAGTGACATCCAGGGGGAGACCCAGTACTTC | CASSDIQGETQYF
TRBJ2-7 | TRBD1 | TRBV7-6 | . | TGTGCCAGCAGCTTAGCTGCGGGACAGGGCTACGAGCAGTACTTC | CASSLAAGQGYEQYF
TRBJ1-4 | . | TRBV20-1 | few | TGCAGTGCTAGTGACCCGGGGAAGGCCGAAAAACTGTTTTTT | CSASDPGKAEKLFF
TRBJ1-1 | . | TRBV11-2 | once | TGTGCCAGCAGCGTAGGTGCGGGGAACACTGAAGCTTTCTTT | CASSVGAGNTEAFF
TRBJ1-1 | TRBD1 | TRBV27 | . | TGTGCCAGCAGTTCCGAGACAGGGGGCGCTTTCTTT | CASSSETGGAFF
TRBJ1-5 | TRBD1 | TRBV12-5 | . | TGTGCTAGTGGTCTCTCACAGGGGCTGTTTCAGCCCCAGCATTTT | CASGLSQGLFQPQHF